This T cell receptor beta chain originates from a study of read filtering for tumor transcriptome and immune sequencing. Across the whole study: IR-seq gave about 3.5 to 10.27 million TCR reads per sample; RNA-seq gave about 80 to 1,300.

This library used approximately 370 ng RNA and molecular barcoded adaptors spanning alpha/delta and beta/gamma chains. MiXCR, applied by TCRdb to the reads, yields one record per CDR3 protein. The table shows about 130,000 distinct CDR3 sequences, with 13% occurring only once. Trimming took 9 bases from V and 5 from J; bases not matched to a gene: 9. The CDR3 consists of 13 residues. In germline, CDR1 is MNHEY, CDR2 SVGEGT. This clonotype was recorded many times. The chain combines TRBV6-2 or TRBV6-3 with TRBJ1-1; 7 nucleotides match TRBD1. This clonotype was sampled from a donor aged 40 or older with multiple myeloma. The material sequenced was a population of CD138-negative cells sorted from bone marrow. This CDR3 reads CASRQGIWTEAFF. In nucleotides, the CDR3 is TGTGCCAGTAGACAGGGTATCTGGACTGAAGCTTTCTTT.